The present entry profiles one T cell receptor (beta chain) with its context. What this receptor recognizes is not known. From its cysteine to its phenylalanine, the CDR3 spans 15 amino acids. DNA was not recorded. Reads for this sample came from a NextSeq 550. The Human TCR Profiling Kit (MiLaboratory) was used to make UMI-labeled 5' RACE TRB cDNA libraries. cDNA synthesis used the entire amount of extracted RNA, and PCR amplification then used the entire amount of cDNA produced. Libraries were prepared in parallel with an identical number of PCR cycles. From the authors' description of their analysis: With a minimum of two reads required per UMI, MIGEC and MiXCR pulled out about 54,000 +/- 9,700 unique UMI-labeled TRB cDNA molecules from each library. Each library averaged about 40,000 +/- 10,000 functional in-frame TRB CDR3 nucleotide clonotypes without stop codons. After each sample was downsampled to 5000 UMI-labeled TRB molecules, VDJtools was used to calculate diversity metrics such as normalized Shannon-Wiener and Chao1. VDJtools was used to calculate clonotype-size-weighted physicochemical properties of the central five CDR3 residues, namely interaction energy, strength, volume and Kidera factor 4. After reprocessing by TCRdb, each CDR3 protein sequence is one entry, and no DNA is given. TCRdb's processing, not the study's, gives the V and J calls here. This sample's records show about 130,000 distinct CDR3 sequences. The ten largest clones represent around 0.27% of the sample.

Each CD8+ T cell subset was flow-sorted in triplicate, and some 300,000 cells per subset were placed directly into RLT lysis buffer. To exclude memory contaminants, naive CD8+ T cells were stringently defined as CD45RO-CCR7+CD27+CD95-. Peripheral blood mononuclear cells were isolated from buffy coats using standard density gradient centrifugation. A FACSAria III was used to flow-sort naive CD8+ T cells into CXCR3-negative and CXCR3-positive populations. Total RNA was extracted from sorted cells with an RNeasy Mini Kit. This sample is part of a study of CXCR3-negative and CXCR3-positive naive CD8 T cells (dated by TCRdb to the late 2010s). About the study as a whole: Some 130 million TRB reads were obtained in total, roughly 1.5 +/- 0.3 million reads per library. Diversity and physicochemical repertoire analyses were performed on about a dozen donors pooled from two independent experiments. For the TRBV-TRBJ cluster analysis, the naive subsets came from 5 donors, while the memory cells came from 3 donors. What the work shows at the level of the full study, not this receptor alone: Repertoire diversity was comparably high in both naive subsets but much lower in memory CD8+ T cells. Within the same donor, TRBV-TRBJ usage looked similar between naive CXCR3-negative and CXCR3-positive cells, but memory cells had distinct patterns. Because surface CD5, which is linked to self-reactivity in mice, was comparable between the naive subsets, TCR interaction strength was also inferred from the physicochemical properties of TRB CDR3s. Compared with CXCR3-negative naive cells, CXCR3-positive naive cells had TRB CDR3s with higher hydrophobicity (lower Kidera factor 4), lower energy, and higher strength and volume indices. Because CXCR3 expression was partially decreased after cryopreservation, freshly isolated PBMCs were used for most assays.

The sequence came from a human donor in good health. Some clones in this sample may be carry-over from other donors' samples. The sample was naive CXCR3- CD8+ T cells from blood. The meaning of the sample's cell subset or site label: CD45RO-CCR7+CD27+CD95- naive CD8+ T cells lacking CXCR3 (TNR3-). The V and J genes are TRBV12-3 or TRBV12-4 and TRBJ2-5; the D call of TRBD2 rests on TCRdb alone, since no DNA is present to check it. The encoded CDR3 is CASSTLSGGGETQYF.